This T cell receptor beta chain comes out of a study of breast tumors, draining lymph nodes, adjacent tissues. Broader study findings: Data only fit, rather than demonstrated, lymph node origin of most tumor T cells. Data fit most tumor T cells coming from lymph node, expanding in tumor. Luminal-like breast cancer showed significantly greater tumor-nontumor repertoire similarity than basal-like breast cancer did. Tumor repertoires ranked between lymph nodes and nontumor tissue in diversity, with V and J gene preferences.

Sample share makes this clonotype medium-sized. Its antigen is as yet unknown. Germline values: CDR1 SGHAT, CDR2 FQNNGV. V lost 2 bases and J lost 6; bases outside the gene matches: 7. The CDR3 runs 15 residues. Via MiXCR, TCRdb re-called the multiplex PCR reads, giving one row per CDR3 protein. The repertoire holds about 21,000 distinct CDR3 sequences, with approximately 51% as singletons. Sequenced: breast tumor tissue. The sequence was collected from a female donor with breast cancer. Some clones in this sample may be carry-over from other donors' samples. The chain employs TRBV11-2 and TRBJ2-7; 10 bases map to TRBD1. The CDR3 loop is CASSLRQGAGGEQYF. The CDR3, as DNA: TGTGCCAGCAGCTTAAGACAGGGGGCTGGGGGCGAGCAGTACTTC.